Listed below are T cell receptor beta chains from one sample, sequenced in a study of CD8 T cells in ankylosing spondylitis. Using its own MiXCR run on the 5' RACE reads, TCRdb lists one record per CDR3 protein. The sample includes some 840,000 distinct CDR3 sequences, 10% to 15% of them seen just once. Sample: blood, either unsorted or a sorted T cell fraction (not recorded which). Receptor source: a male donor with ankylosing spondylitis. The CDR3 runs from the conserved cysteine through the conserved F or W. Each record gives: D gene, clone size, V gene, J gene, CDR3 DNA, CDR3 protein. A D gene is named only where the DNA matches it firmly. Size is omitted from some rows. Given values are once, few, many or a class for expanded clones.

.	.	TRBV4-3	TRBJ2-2	TGCGCCAGCAGCCAAGGCAGGGTGGCCGGGGAGCTGTTTTTT	CASSQGRVAGELFF
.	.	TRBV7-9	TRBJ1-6	TGTGCCAGCAGTGACAGTTGGGATTCACCCCTCCACTTT	CASSDSWDSPLHF
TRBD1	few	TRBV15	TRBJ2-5	TGTGCCACCAGCAGAGAAGGGACAGGGGGGGAGACCCAGTACTTC	CATSREGTGGETQYF
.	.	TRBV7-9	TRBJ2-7	TGTGCCAGCAGCCGCGGGGTCAACGAGCAGTACTTC	CASSRGVNEQYF
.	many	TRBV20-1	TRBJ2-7	TGCAGTGCCTTCACAGGGACTACCTACGAGCAGTACTTC	CSAFTGTTYEQYF
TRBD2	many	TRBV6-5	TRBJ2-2	TGTGCCAGCAGTTACTCGGGTACTAGCGCTGCCGGGGAGCTGTTTTTT	CASSYSGTSAAGELFF
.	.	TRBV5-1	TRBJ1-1	TGCGCCAGCAGCCCGAGGGTGGGACGCTCTGAAGCTTTCTTT	CASSPRVGRSEAFF
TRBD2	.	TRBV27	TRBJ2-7	TGTGCGGTGCGGGACTACCGATTAATGCTGTACTTC	CAVRDYRLMLYF
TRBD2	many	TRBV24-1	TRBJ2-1	TGTGCCACCAGTGACCCACTAGCGGGAGCATTCGATGAGCAGTTCTTC	CATSDPLAGAFDEQFF
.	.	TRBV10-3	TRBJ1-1	TGTGCCATCAGTGAGTTTCCCGCCAGGGTGAACACTGAAGCTTTCTTT	CAISEFPARVNTEAFF
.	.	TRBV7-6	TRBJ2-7	TGTGCCAGCAGCTTAGCCGACGGGGGAACCTACGAGCAGTACTTC	CASSLADGGTYEQYF
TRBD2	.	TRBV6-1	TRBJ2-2	TGTGCCAGCACTGGGGGGGGAGGTATCGGGGAGCTGTTTTTT	CASTGGGGIGELFF
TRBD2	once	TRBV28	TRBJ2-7	TGTGCCAGCAGTTTGTCTTTAGCGGGAGGTTTCGAGCAGTACTTC	CASSLSLAGGFEQYF
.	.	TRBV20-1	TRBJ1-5	TGCAGTGCGAGGAGCAATCAGCCCCAGCATTTT	CSARSNQPQHF
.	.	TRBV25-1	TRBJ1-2	TGTGCCAGCAGTGAGTTGGTAGGGGGCTACACCTTC	CASSELVGGYTF
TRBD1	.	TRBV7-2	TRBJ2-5	TGTGCCAGCAGCTTCGACAGGGGACAGACCCAGTACTTC	CASSFDRGQTQYF
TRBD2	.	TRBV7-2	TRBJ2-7	TGTGCCAGCAGCCCTGCCCCACTAGCGCGCTACGAGCAGTACTTC	CASSPAPLARYEQYF
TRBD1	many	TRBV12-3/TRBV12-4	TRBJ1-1	TGTGCCAGCAGCCCGACAGGGTTCACTGAAGCTTTCTTT	CASSPTGFTEAFF
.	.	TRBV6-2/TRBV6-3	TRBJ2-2	TGTGCCAGCAGTTACTCGGTATCCCTGGCCACCGGGGAGCTGTTTTTT	CASSYSVSLATGELFF
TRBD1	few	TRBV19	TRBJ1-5	TGTGCCAGTAGGGACAGGGGGTCCCATAGCAATCAGCCCCAGCATTTT	CASRDRGSHSNQPQHF
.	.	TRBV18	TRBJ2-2	TGTGCCAGCTCACCAGGACACAATAAGGGCCCCGGGGAGCTGTTTTTT	CASSPGHNKGPGELFF
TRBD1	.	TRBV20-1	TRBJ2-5	TGCAGTGCTAGTGAACGGACAGGGGGTAGGGAGACCCAGTACTTC	CSASERTGGRETQYF
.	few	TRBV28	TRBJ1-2	TGTGCCTGCCGGGACGACTATGGCTACACCTTC	CACRDDYGYTF
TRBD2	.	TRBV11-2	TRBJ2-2	TGTGCCAGCAGCCCACGGGGACTAGCGGCGAACACCGGGGAGCTGTTTTTT	CASSPRGLAANTGELFF
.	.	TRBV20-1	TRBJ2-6	TGCAGTGGTGAATCCAGGGGAGATGGGGCCAACGTCCTGACTTTC	CSGESRGDGANVLTF
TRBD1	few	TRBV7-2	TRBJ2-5	TGTGCCAGCACTCCTCAGGGGGCAGAGACCCAGTACTTC	CASTPQGAETQYF
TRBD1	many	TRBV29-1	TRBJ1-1	TGCAGCGCTGGGACAGAGCTTTCCATCTTT	CSAGTELSIF
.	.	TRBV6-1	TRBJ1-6	TGTGCCAGCTGCAGGGTCAGCTTCTATAATTCACCCCTCCACTTT	CASCRVSFYNSPLHF
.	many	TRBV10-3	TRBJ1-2	TGTGCCATCAAGATAGGCCTCTATGGCTACACCTTC	CAIKIGLYGYTF
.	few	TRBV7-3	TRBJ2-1	TGTGCCAGCAGCTCACCCTGGCAAGGCAATGAGCAGTTCTTC	CASSSPWQGNEQFF
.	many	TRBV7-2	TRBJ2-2	TGTGCCAGCAGCTTACAAAATCTTCACACCGGGGAGCTGTTTTTT	CASSLQNLHTGELFF
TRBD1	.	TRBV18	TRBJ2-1	TGTGCCAGCCGAACGGGACAGCCTGTATCTATCTCCTACAATGAGCAGTTCTTC	CASRTGQPVSISYNEQFF
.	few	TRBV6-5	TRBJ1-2	TGTGCCAGCAGTTACGAAAACAACTATGGCTACACCTTC	CASSYENNYGYTF
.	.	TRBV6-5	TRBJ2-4	TGTGCCAGCAGTTACAGGGAGAGAGACATTCAGTACTTC	CASSYRERDIQYF
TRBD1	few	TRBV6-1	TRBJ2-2	TGTGCCAGCAGAATGGGACAGGGGACCGGGGAGCTGTTTTTT	CASRMGQGTGELFF
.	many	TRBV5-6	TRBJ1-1	TGTGCCAGCAGCCGGGTGAACACTGAAGCTTTCTTT	CASSRVNTEAFF
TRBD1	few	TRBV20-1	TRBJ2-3	TGCAGTGCAGGACAGGGGGCGAGCACAGATACGCAGTATTTT	CSAGQGASTDTQYF
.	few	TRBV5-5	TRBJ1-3	TGTGCCAGCAGCTTGGTGTCGGGCACTGGAAACACCATATATTTT	CASSLVSGTGNTIYF
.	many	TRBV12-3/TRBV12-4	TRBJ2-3	TGTGCCAGCAGTTTGGAAAAGGGGGGCAGAGATACGCAGTATTTT	CASSLEKGGRDTQYF
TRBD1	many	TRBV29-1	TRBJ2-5	TGCAGCGTTCCCTCCAGGGGGCAAGAGACCCAGTACTTC	CSVPSRGQETQYF
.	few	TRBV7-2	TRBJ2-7	TGTGCCAGCAGCCCCGCTGGGGACCCCTCCTACGAGCAGTACTTC	CASSPAGDPSYEQYF
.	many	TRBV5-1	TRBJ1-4	TGTGCCAGCAGCCTAGGGTCAACTAATGAAAAACTGTTTTTT	CASSLGSTNEKLFF
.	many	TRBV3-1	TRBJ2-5	TGTGCCAGCAGCCAAGTCTCCGGGCTAGATCAAGAGACCCAGTACTTC	CASSQVSGLDQETQYF
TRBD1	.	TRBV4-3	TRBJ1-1	TGCGCCAGCAGCCAAGCGGCTGGGACAGGGCCCACTGAAGCTTTCTTT	CASSQAAGTGPTEAFF
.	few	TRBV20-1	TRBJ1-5	TGCAGTGCTAGTGACGGGCAAAGTCATCAGCCCCAGCATTTT	CSASDGQSHQPQHF
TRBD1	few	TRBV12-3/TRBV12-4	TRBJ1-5	TGTGCCAGCAGTACACAGGGGTGGGGGGATCAGCCCCAGCATTTT	CASSTQGWGDQPQHF
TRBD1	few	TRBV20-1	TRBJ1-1	TGCAGTGCTCGACAGGGGTTTGAAGCTGAAGCTTTCTTT	CSARQGFEAEAFF
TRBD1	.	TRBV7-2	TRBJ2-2	TGTGCCAGCAGCTTAGTCGGGACAGACGGCACCGGGGAGCTGTTTTTT	CASSLVGTDGTGELFF
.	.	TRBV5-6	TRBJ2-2	TGTGCCAGCAGCCCACTGCTTCGAGGGGAGCTGTTTTTT	CASSPLLRGELFF
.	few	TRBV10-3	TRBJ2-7	TGTGCCATCAGTGAGTCCCACGGTTCCTACGAGCAGTACTTC	CAISESHGSYEQYF
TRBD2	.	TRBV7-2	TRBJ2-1	TGTGCCAGCAGCTCGTCTAGCGGGAGGACTAGAGAGCAGTTCTTC	CASSSSSGRTREQFF
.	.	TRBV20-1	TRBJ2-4	TGCAGTGCGCAAGTGGGGGCTCAAGACATTCAGTACTTC	CSAQVGAQDIQYF
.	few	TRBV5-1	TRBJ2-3	TGCGCCAGCAGCTTGCTGGGGGTGCTCACAGATACGCAGTATTTT	CASSLLGVLTDTQYF
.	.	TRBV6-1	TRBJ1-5	TGTGCCAGCAGTGAGCGAACAGGGAGGAATCAGCCCCAGCATTTT	CASSERTGRNQPQHF
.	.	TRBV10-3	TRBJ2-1	TGTGCCATCGCAGGACTCTCCTACAATGAGCAGTTCTTC	CAIAGLSYNEQFF